This TCR beta chain emerged from a study of blood T cell repertoires in COVID-19. From germline, CDR1 is SGHRS and CDR2 YFSETQ. V lost 2 bases to trimming and J lost 6 bases; unmatched junction nucleotides: 7. This CDR3 is 16 amino acids long. Sequencing was performed with immunoSEQ multiplex PCR; in TCRdb, only in-frame clones are kept and a portion is missing. The repertoire holds around 180,000 clones, 80% seen once, with 6.5% in the top ten. The receptor was isolated from a man aged 65-85 years with active or convalescent COVID-19. Sequencing was performed on peripheral blood. The chain combines TRBV5-1 with TRBJ1-6, with 8 bases matching TRBD1. CDR3 in amino acids: CASSLPGGFTNSPLHF. CDR3 DNA: TGCGCCAGCAGCTTACCAGGGGGCTTTACTAATTCACCCCTCCACTTT.